These 19 T cell receptor beta chains originate from one sample sequenced in a study of blood T cell repertoires in COVID-19. This table comes from immunoSEQ multiplex PCR, and its TCRdb copy is limited to in-frame clones, with some not included. The sample lists some 330,000 clones, roughly 87% occurring once. Sequenced material: PBMCs or T cells enriched from blood (not recorded which). These TCRs come from a woman aged 45-65 years who had recovered from COVID-19.

This clone showed up just a few times. V gene TRBV6-6 combines with J gene TRBJ2-7; 8 positions match TRBD1. J lost 5 bases, V lost 7 bases, and 13 bases had no gene match. This CDR3 contains 15 residues. The V gene's germline CDR1 is MNHNY and CDR2 SVGAGI (reference sequence). This chain's CDR3 is CASIDRQGSSHEQYF. The CDR3, as DNA: TGTGCCAGCATTGACCGACAGGGGAGTTCCCACGAGCAGTACTTC.

The chain recombines TRBV14 with TRBJ2-5; D is unclear. This CDR3 has 12 residues. Looked up from germline, CDR1 is SGHDN and CDR2 is FVKESK. Trimming removed 1 base from V and 7 bases from J, with 7 bases in between. CDR3 amino acids: CASSQGRRTQYF. CDR3 DNA sequence: TGTGCCAGCAGCCAAGGGCGGAGGACCCAGTACTTC.

The chain combines TRBV7-2 with TRBJ2-1, with TRBD2 identical over 11 bases. Germline CDR1 and CDR2: SGHTA and FQGNSA. J lost 6 bases, V lost 5 bases, and 9 bases had no gene match. The CDR3 contains 16 residues. CDR3 sequence: CASSVIAGGRSNEQFF. As DNA, the CDR3 is TGTGCCAGCAGCGTGATAGCGGGAGGGAGGTCCAATGAGCAGTTCTTC.

The CDR3 reads CASSAAGLAGDYEQYF. CDR3 nucleotides: TGTGCCAGCTCAGCTGCGGGACTAGCGGGAGATTACGAGCAGTACTTC. This chain uses TRBV18 with TRBJ2-7; TRBD2 matches 14 bases. The length of the CDR3 is 16 residues. The junction had 7 bases not matched to a gene; V was cut back by 5 bases and J by 4 bases. Germline loops: CDR1 KGHSH, CDR2 LQKENI.

V is TRBV5-4 and J is TRBJ2-1; D is undetermined. Per the germline V gene, CDR1 is SGHNT and CDR2 is YYREEE (reference sequence). V lost 6 bases to trimming and J lost 2 bases, with 9 bases between them. This CDR3 has 13 residues. CDR3 sequence reads: CASNLGPYNEQFF. CDR3 nucleotide sequence: TGTGCCAGCAATCTCGGTCCCTACAATGAGCAGTTCTTC.

J is TRBJ1-1 and V is TRBV10-3; D gene uncertain. This CDR3 comprises 11 residues. Trimming left V 9 bases short and J 2 bases short, with 7 bases between. Germline V gene sequence: CDR1 ENHRY, CDR2 SYGVKD. The CDR3 sequence is CAITANTEAFF. The CDR3 nucleotides are TGTGCCATTACAGCTAACACTGAAGCTTTCTTT.

The chain has TRBV24-1 and TRBJ2-7; 9 positions agree with TRBD1. V trimming: 9 bases; J trimming: 5 bases; junction bases outside the gene matches: 7. Germline CDR1 KGHDR, CDR2 SFDVKD. There are 13 residues in the CDR3. The CDR3 sequence: CATLRDREDEQYF. The CDR3 region has the DNA TGTGCCACCCTAAGGGACAGGGAAGACGAGCAGTACTTC.

The chain carries TRBV4-2 and TRBJ1-5; D call uncertain. The CDR3 has 14 amino acids. CDR1 and CDR2 from the germline V gene are LGHNA and YNFKEQ. V lost 1 base to trimming and J lost 5 bases, with 9 bases between them. CDR3 loop: CASSQVLGDQPQHF. In DNA, the CDR3 is TGTGCCAGCAGCCAAGTGTTGGGAGATCAGCCCCAGCATTTT.

The rearrangement joins TRBV6-4 to TRBJ2-3; 9 bases fit TRBD2. Trimming at V came to 4 bases and at J to 4 bases, leaving 3 bases not matched to a gene. The CDR3 runs to 14 residues. Germline CDR1 MRHNA, CDR2 SNTAGT. CDR3 sequence (DNA): TGTGCCAGCAGTGGGCTAGCGGGGTCAGATACGCAGTATTTT. Protein sequence: CASSGLAGSDTQYF.

The chain recombines TRBV30 with TRBJ2-5; 8 bases agree with TRBD2. Unmatched junction bases numbered 3, after V lost 0 bases and J lost 3 bases. The germline CDR1 and CDR2 sequences are GTSNPN and SVGIG (reference sequence). There are 14 residues in the CDR3. The CDR3 protein is CAWSVLLAEETQYF. CDR3 nucleotide sequence: TGTGCCTGGAGTGTACTACTAGCGGAAGAGACCCAGTACTTC.

The V and J genes are TRBV7-2 and TRBJ1-2, with unresolved D. Germline-derived CDR1 and CDR2 are SGHTA and FQGNSA. The V and J ends lost 5 bases and 5 bases respectively, with 12 bases between them. The CDR3 has 13 amino acids. The CDR3 is CASSLPPSYGYTF. CDR3 DNA: TGTGCCAGCAGCCTCCCCCCTAGTTATGGCTACACCTTC.

This clone was found once. The chain carries TRBV5-6 and TRBJ2-2; TRBD1 aligns across 7 bases. V shed 3 bases and J 3 bases; nucleotides not matched to a gene: 8. Germline CDR1 and CDR2: SGHDT and YYEEEE. There are 16 residues in the CDR3. This CDR3 is CASSSGTARYTGELFF. For the CDR3, the DNA is TGTGCCAGCAGCTCCGGGACAGCCCGTTACACCGGGGAGCTGTTTTTT.

In this sample, this clone turned up a few times. The V and J genes are TRBV29-1 and TRBJ1-1; possible D gene TRBD1, 6 bases. The CDR3 runs to 15 residues. From germline, CDR1 is SQVTM and CDR2 ANQGSEA. The germline V and J ends were trimmed by 5 bases and 0 bases, with 16 bases remaining between them. CDR3 DNA: TGCAGCGTTACGGGGGGCGCTCCCATGAACACTGAAGCTTTCTTT. Its translation is CSVTGGAPMNTEAFF.

This clone was recorded many times. CDR3 amino acids: CASSYGQGLNQPQHF. CDR3 nucleotides: TGTGCCAGCAGTTACGGGCAGGGGCTCAATCAGCCCCAGCATTTT. The chain couples TRBV6-2 or TRBV6-3 to TRBJ1-5; tentative D call: TRBD1 (6 bases). Trimming shortened V by 2 bases and J by 3 bases, and 11 bases separated the two germline ends. The CDR3 length is 15 residues. The V gene's germline CDR1 is MNHEY and CDR2 SVGEGT.

The genes are TRBV6-5 and TRBJ2-2, with TRBD2 as a possible D gene (5 bases). The CDR3 is made up of 13 amino acids. V shed 7 bases and J shed 5 bases, with 11 bases lying between them. Germline V lookup: CDR1 MNHEY, CDR2 SVGAGI. CDR3 loop: CASNARGTGELFF. The DNA of the CDR3 is TGTGCCAGCAACGCCCGGGGTACCGGGGAGCTGTTTTTT.

This clone was recorded once. The genes are TRBV30 and TRBJ2-5; 11 nucleotides match TRBD1. Germline CDR1 and CDR2: GTSNPN and SVGIG (reference sequence). The V and J ends lost 3 bases and 6 bases, in that order; junction bases with no gene match: 3. The CDR3 contains 13 residues. The CDR3 loop reads CAWSGQGAKTQYF. Here the CDR3 DNA reads TGTGCCTGGAGCGGACAGGGGGCTAAGACCCAGTACTTC.

DNA for the CDR3: TGTGCCACCAGACCGAGCCCCTCTGGAAACACCATATATTTT. Its protein is CATRPSPSGNTIYF. V gene TRBV6-5 combines with J gene TRBJ1-3; D is ambiguous. The germline CDR1 and CDR2 sequences are MNHEY and SVGAGI. There are 14 residues in the CDR3. Trimming removed 10 bases at V and 0 bases at J, with 13 bases between.

Only one count was recorded for this clone. J is TRBJ1-5 and V is TRBV5-6, with 8 bases that match TRBD1. The germline CDR1 and CDR2 sequences are SGHDT and YYEEEE. V was pared by 4 bases and J by 3 bases, with 6 bases of the junction left unmatched. The CDR3 totals 15 residues. The CDR3 loop reads CASSIGQGANQPQHF. In DNA, the CDR3 is TGTGCCAGCAGCATAGGACAGGGTGCCAATCAGCCCCAGCATTTT.

The gene calls are TRBV4-1 and TRBJ1-2; a possible D gene is TRBD1 (6 bases). Looked up from germline, CDR1 is MGHRA and CDR2 is YSYEKL. The CDR3 contains 14 residues. Trimming cost V 1 base and J 6 bases, with 12 bases left between them. The CDR3 reads CASSQVGGANGYTF. Written as DNA, the CDR3 is TGCGCCAGCAGCCAAGTTGGGGGGGCGAATGGCTACACCTTC.